Below are 10 T cell receptor beta chains sequenced from a single sample in a study of CD8 T cells in ankylosing spondylitis. TCRdb re-derived calls from the 5' RACE reads in MiXCR, one entry per CDR3 protein. The data hold over 600,000 distinct CDR3 sequences, with 19% observed a single time. The study, taken as a whole, reports: The study identified a TCR beta motif of under ten highly homologous variants that appeared characteristic of ankylosing spondylitis blood.

These receptors have no known antigen. Sequencing input: blood, either unsorted or a sorted T cell fraction (not recorded which). The receptors originated from a male donor with ankylosing spondylitis.

The rearrangement links TRBV28 to TRBJ2-1; TRBD2 matches 9 bases. Germline V gene data show CDR1 as MDHEN and CDR2 as SYDVKM. V gave up 5 bases and J gave up 6 bases; unmatched junction bases: 5. CDR3 size: 14 residues. CDR3 protein: CASSTGLAFNEQFF. The CDR3 coding sequence is TGTGCCAGCAGTACCGGACTAGCGTTCAATGAGCAGTTCTTC.

This clonotype came up a few times. The rearrangement joins TRBV3-1 to TRBJ1-2; D not certain. Germline V gene data show CDR1 as LGHDT and CDR2 as YNNKEL (reference sequence). Trimming shortened V by 1 base and J by 3 bases, and 12 bases separated the two germline ends. This CDR3 spans 15 amino acids. The CDR3 is CASSQAAGNHYGYTF. Here the CDR3 DNA reads TGTGCCAGCAGCCAAGCGGCGGGGAACCACTATGGCTACACCTTC.

This sequence joins TRBV6-2 or TRBV6-3 and TRBJ2-3, with 7 bases lining up with TRBD1. CDR3 length equals 14 residues. V dropped 8 bases and J dropped 5; count of bases not matched to a gene: 10. Germline values: CDR1 MNHEY, CDR2 SVGEGT. This CDR3 reads CASHDRVEGDTQYF. Written as DNA, the CDR3 is TGTGCCAGCCACGACAGGGTCGAGGGAGATACGCAGTATTTT.

The chain carries TRBV25-1 and TRBJ1-6, with 9 nucleotides matching TRBD1. This CDR3 contains 15 residues. Per the germline V gene, CDR1 is MGHDK and CDR2 is SYGVNS. Trimming cost V 2 bases and J 7 bases; bases outside gene matches: 3. CDR3 in DNA: TGTGCCAGCAGTGAAGGGGGACAGGGAAATTCACCCCTCCACTTT. Protein: CASSEGGQGNSPLHF.

The chain links TRBV4-3 to TRBJ2-1; D assignment may be TRBD1 or TRBD2 (5 bases each). The germline V gene encodes CDR1 LGHNA and CDR2 YSLEER. CDR3 length equals 16 residues. Trimming took 0 bases from V and 4 from J, leaving 13 bases between them. CDR3 sequence: CASSQEERDEYNEQFF. The CDR3 DNA is TGCGCCAGCAGCCAAGAAGAGAGGGACGAGTACAATGAGCAGTTCTTC.

The rearrangement joins TRBV29-1 to TRBJ1-2; no definite D call. This CDR3 is built from 13 residues. Germline V gene data show CDR1 as SQVTM and CDR2 as ANQGSEA. V lost 4 bases, J lost 7 bases, and 16 bases lay in between. The CDR3 region has the DNA TGCAGCGTTGTGTCAGAACCTGTCCTTGGCTACACCTTC. Translation gives CSVVSEPVLGYTF.

This clonotype was seen only a few times. This chain uses TRBV5-1 with TRBJ2-6; no reliable D call. Trimming left V 0 bases short and J 6 bases short, with 7 bases between. This CDR3 region has 14 residues. Germline V lookup: CDR1 SGHRS, CDR2 YFSETQ. In DNA form, the CDR3 reads TGCGCCAGCAGCTTGGCCTCGGAGGCCAACGTCCTGACTTTC. Its protein is CASSLASEANVLTF.

The table lists this clonotype with a count of one. This sequence joins TRBV5-1 and TRBJ1-6; perhaps TRBD1 as D (5 bases). Germline CDR1 is SGHRS and CDR2 is YFSETQ. The length of the CDR3 is 17 residues. The V gene lost 0 bases and the J gene lost 8 bases, with 18 bases spanning the gap. For the CDR3, the DNA is TGCGCCAGCAGCTTGGTCGGAGGGGTCATGGAAGATTCACCCCTCCACTTT. Protein sequence: CASSLVGGVMEDSPLHF.

Only a few counts were recorded for this clonotype. The chain combines TRBV4-1 with TRBJ2-4, with D possibly being TRBD2 (5 bases). CDR1 is MGHRA, CDR2 YSYEKL, per germline. CDR3 length: 16 residues. V lost 3 bases and J 1 base, leaving 13 bases between the germline ends. DNA of the CDR3: TGCGCCAGCAGCCAGCCCTGGGGAGACGCCAAAAACATTCAGTACTTC. It yields the protein CASSQPWGDAKNIQYF.

This clonotype was found a few times. This chain links TRBV19 with TRBJ2-7; D ambiguous. This CDR3 has 13 residues. In germline, CDR1 is LNHDA, CDR2 SQIVND (reference sequence). The V end lost 3 bases, the J end lost 3 bases, and 9 bases lay between the germline ends. This CDR3 is CASSIEINYEQYF. The CDR3 region has the DNA TGTGCCAGTAGTATCGAGATAAACTACGAGCAGTACTTC.